A selection of T cell receptor beta chains follows, all from one sample in a study of cytomegalovirus exposure and HLA in healthy donors. Libraries were prepared by immunoSEQ multiplex PCR; TCRdb keeps only in-frame clonotypes and omits some of them. The table has about 120,000 clones, roughly 82% seen once; the top ten hold around 1.6%. The sequenced sample consisted of PBMCs. The source of these receptors is a woman between 18 and 30 years old in good health and CMV-seronegative. The CDR3 runs from the conserved cysteine through the conserved F or W. The order of the fields is J gene, D gene, clone size, V gene, CDR3 DNA, CDR3 protein. The D gene is left open where the match is weak. Rows may omit the clone size; those that give it use once, few, many or a size class.

TRBJ1-2	NA	NA	TRBV15	TGTGCCACCAGCAGAGATCACAGGTTCGGCTACACCTTC	CATSRDHRFGYTF
TRBJ2-3	TRBD2	NA	TRBV7-6	TGTGCCAGCAGCTTAGGCCTAGCGGGAGGAGGGTTAGATACGCAGTATTTT	CASSLGLAGGGLDTQYF
TRBJ2-7	TRBD2	NA	TRBV6-5	TGTGCCAGCAGTTACAGGGCTAGCGGGGCCTCCTACGAGCAGTACTTC	CASSYRASGASYEQYF
TRBJ1-1	NA	NA	TRBV29-1	TGCAGCGTCGATAGGGGCGGGGGCACTGAAGCTTTCTTT	CSVDRGGGTEAFF
TRBJ1-3	NA	NA	TRBV18	TGTGCCAGCTCACCACCTGGCAGCTCTGGAAACACCATATATTTT	CASSPPGSSGNTIYF
TRBJ1-1	NA	NA	TRBV6-1	TGTGCCAGCAGTTCAGGGTCTAGTAACACTGAAGCTTTCTTT	CASSSGSSNTEAFF
TRBJ2-2	NA	NA	TRBV11-2	TGTGCCAGCAGCACCTGGGATTACGAAGGGGACACCGGGGAGCTGTTTTTT	CASSTWDYEGDTGELFF
TRBJ2-1	TRBD1	once	TRBV19	TGTGCCAGTGGGCGGCAGGGGGCAAACAATGAGCAGTTCTTC	CASGRQGANNEQFF
TRBJ1-5	NA	few	TRBV6-6	TGTGCCTCTGGGACATCGAGCAATCAGCCCCAGCATTTT	CASGTSSNQPQHF
TRBJ2-5	TRBD2	NA	TRBV5-1	TGCGCCAGCAGCTTTCTAGCGGGAGGAGGTCAAGAGACCCAGTACTTC	CASSFLAGGGQETQYF
TRBJ1-5	NA	once	TRBV19	TGTGCCAGTAGTTTCAGACATCGAACAGATCAGCCCCAGCATTTT	CASSFRHRTDQPQHF
TRBJ1-6	TRBD1	NA	TRBV15	TGTGCCACCAGCTCCCCGGGACAGAGAGGGTCACCCCTCCACTTT	CATSSPGQRGSPLHF
TRBJ2-1	NA	NA	TRBV27	TGTGCCAGCAGTTTACTCAGCTCCTACAATGAGCAGTTCTTC	CASSLLSSYNEQFF
TRBJ2-7	NA	NA	TRBV18	TGTGCCAGCTCACCCGGGAGTGGGTCCTACGAGCAGTACTTC	CASSPGSGSYEQYF
TRBJ2-7	TRBD2	NA	TRBV7-9	TGTGCCAGCAGCTCTCGACTAGCGGGCGTCTACGAGCAGTACTTC	CASSSRLAGVYEQYF
TRBJ1-1	NA	NA	TRBV30	TGTGCCTGGAGACGGCAGGGGATCACTGAAGCTTTCTTT	CAWRRQGITEAFF
TRBJ2-2	NA	NA	TRBV21-1	TGTGCCAGCAGCAAAGGGGTGGGGGGGCCGGGCACCGGGGAGCTGTTTTTT	CASSKGVGGPGTGELFF